The subject of this entry is one T cell receptor beta chain. What this receptor recognizes is not known. Base qualities are not provided; no much larger clone lies one nucleotide away. The CDR3 regions of human TCRbeta chains were subjected to immunosequencing. In the authors' own workflow: TCRs in the repertoires were matched against a reference library of SARS-CoV-2-specific TCRs that had been generated with the MIRA antigen-specificity platform. Breadth was defined as the fraction of unique TCRs that were SARS-CoV-2-associated, and depth was defined as the fraction of total T cells that were SARS-CoV-2-associated. Using the MIRA data, each spike-specific TCR was mapped to the spike region that the TCR reacts to and placed in a CD4 or CD8 class. Log10-transformed breadth and depth values were compared by one-way ANOVA with Sidak's multiple comparisons tests. TCRdb carries this immuneACCESS record with in-frame sequences only. Its versions omit some clonotypes, under half of them owing to an unresolved V gene in the studies checked, with the rest unexplained. V, J and clone size are taken as reported in that table, and D and trimming were inferred from the DNA itself. The sample table records 140,000 to 150,000 clones; roughly 90% of these occur just once. Less than 2% of the sample comes from the top ten.

The label giving this sample's time point can be read as: about 28 days (+/-7) after the second vaccine dose. AZD1222 recipients given second doses at about 4 weeks or at about 12 weeks were pooled, since spike-specific TCR depth and breadth were not found to differ between the two schedules. Vaccinee samples were obtained from the UK trials COV001 and COV002, which included a single-blind randomized controlled phase 2/3 trial of AZD1222 (ChAdOx1 nCoV-19) in healthy adults. For TCRbeta chain sequencing, PBMC samples from trial participants were taken at day 0 and at day 28 after the second dose. These data originate in a study of T cell responses to AZD1222 COVID-19 vaccine (dated by TCRdb to the early 2020s). For the wider study: A total of over 230 trial participants underwent TCR sequencing, of whom more than 200 had received two doses of AZD1222 and some 25 had received two doses of the MenACWY control vaccine. Enrollment into the trials was organized by age into subgroups of 18-55, 56-69 and 70-plus years, and those subgroups contained roughly 140, 27 and 60 TCR-sequenced participants, respectively.

CDR1 and CDR2 are drawn from the germline V gene (reference sequence): MNHEY, SMNVEV. V loses 6 bases, J loses 0 bases, and the germline ends lie 9 bases apart. The CDR3 has 14 amino acids, counting the end cysteine and phenylalanine. The kept DNA is CDR3 alone, 42 bases in frame from the first base. Findings and caveats that apply to the study as a whole: Because no day 14 peak-response samples were available, repertoires were characterized only after the peak T cell response. Only six AZD1222 recipients were SARS-CoV-2 seropositive at baseline, limiting conclusions about previously exposed vaccinees. Participants were mostly white British, with more females than males. The authors suggested clonal diversity may have been underestimated. Reportedly, almost half of the unique spike-specific TCRs recognized epitopes lying outside the regions that are mutated in the B.1.351 and B.1.1.7 variants. In the small 56-69-year group, the increase in depth fell short of significance, most likely because of low power. After two AZD1222 doses, both the breadth and the depth of spike-specific TCRs were significantly higher than at day 0 and than in MenACWY recipients. Vaccine-associated CD4 TCRs spanned the whole spike protein, with dominant responses in regions 160-218 and 743-854.

The source was peripheral blood, collected 28 days after the second AZD1222 dose. The sequence derives from an adult who received the AZD1222 COVID-19 vaccine. The sequence is built from TRBV27 and TRBJ1-5; the D gene lacks a confident call. The DNA is TGTGCCAGCAGGACGGGGAATAGCAATCAGCCCCAGCATTTT. This encodes CASRTGNSNQPQHF.